This T cell receptor beta chain is from a study of PD-1 blockade in classical Hodgkin lymphoma. Whole-study findings and limits: Reports indicated that newly diagnosed patients had lower baseline TCR diversity than healthy donors did. Patients were excluded if nivolumab began under 1 year after ASCT (the autologous transplant). By cycle point C4D1, TCR diversity had risen significantly in CD4+ cells (but not CD8+ cells).

This clone was counted a few times. Its specificity is not known. The assay was immunoSEQ multiplex PCR, and TCRdb's table has in-frame clones only and misses some. The sample has approximately 13,000 clones, about four fifths seen once. J lost 9 bases, V lost 4 bases, and 9 bases had no gene match. This CDR3 is built from 14 residues. The germline CDR1 and CDR2 sequences are SGDLS and YYNGEE. Each patient experienced a relapse that followed autologous stem cell transplantation, and brentuximab vedotin exposure varied. The best responses consisted of complete response, partial response or progressive disease.

The sequence was collected from a human donor with classical Hodgkin lymphoma. Specimen: peripheral blood mononuclear cells (PBMCs), collected at baseline. V gene TRBV9 combines with J gene TRBJ2-1, with 8 bases matching TRBD1. Here the CDR3 reads CASSSWTGSVEQFF. The CDR3 bases are TGTGCCAGCAGCTCCTGGACAGGGTCTGTTGAGCAGTTCTTC.